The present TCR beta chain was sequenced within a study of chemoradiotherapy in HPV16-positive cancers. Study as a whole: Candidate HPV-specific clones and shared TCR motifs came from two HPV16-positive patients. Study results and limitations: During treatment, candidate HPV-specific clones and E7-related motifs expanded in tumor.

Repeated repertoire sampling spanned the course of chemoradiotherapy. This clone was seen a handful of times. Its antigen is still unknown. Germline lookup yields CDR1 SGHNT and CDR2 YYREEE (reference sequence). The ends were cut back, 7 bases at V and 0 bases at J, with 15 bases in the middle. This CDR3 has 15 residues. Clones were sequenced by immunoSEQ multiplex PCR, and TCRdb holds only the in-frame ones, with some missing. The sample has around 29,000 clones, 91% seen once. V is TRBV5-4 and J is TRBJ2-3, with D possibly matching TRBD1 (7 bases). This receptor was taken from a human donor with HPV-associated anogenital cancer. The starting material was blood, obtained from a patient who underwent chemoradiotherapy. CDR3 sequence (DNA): TGTGCCAGCGGACTCCAGGGGGGTAGCACAGATACGCAGTATTTT. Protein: CASGLQGGSTDTQYF.